This entry lists 25 T cell receptor beta chains sequenced from one sample in a study of blood T cell repertoires in COVID-19 (dated by TCRdb to the early 2020s). Library construction relied on the immunoSEQ multiplex PCR assay. TCRdb provides this immuneACCESS table in a form limited to in-frame rearrangements. Some clones are lacking; in checked studies, under half of them reflect an unresolved V gene, and why the rest are absent is not known. For this sample there are about 92,000 clones; roughly 89% appear just once. The ten largest clonotypes hold about 18% of the sample. Sequenced sample: peripheral blood. These receptors came from a woman aged 60-70 years with COVID-19, enrolled during active disease.

The chain has TRBV9 and TRBJ2-7; the match to TRBD2 covers 10 bases. Germline assignment: CDR1 SGDLS and CDR2 YYNGEE. This CDR3 region has 15 residues. V lost 0 bases to trimming and J lost 3 bases; unmatched junction nucleotides: 3. This chain's CDR3 is CASSVGASGGYEQYF. The CDR3 DNA sequence: TGTGCCAGCAGCGTAGGAGCTAGCGGGGGCTACGAGCAGTACTTC.

This chain uses TRBV10-3 with TRBJ1-5, with D possibly TRBD1 on 5 matching bases. This CDR3 has 13 residues. Trimming took off 3 bases at V and 6 bases at J, with 9 bases between the two ends. The germline V gene has CDR1 ENHRY and CDR2 SYGVKD. The CDR3 reads CAISDRVGQPQHF. DNA of the CDR3: TGTGCCATCAGTGACAGGGTGGGTCAGCCCCAGCATTTT.

A few counts support this clone. The chain employs TRBV19 and TRBJ1-3; 9 bases are shared with TRBD1. CDR1 is LNHDA and CDR2 is SQIVND in the germline V gene (reference sequence). Trimming removed 2 bases from V and 4 bases from J; junction bases left unmatched: 9. The CDR3 totals 17 residues. The CDR3 DNA sequence: TGTGCCAGTAGTATAAGGTCCGACAGGGGGTTCGGAAACACCATATATTTT. Its translation: CASSIRSDRGFGNTIYF.

The genes are TRBV2 and TRBJ1-3; no clear D gene. Germline CDR1 reads SNHLY; CDR2 reads FYNNEI. The CDR3 covers 16 residues. The germline V and J ends were trimmed by 0 bases and 0 bases, with 9 bases remaining between them. The CDR3 sequence is CASSEAHSYSGNTIYF. CDR3 coding DNA: TGTGCCAGCAGTGAAGCTCACAGTTACTCTGGAAACACCATATATTTT.

This chain connects TRBV7-9 to TRBJ2-3; weak D call: TRBD1 (6 bases). This CDR3 contains 12 residues. V was pared by 5 bases and J by 7 bases, with 10 bases between. Germline V lookup: CDR1 SEHNR, CDR2 FQNEAQ (reference sequence). The CDR3 here is CASSHRVYTQYF. The CDR3 nucleotides are TGTGCCAGCAGCCACAGGGTATATACGCAGTATTTT.

The chain recombines TRBV6-2 or TRBV6-3 with TRBJ2-5; the D gene is possibly TRBD2 (6 bases). Germline assignment: CDR1 MNHEY and CDR2 SVGEGT. The CDR3 spans 14 residues. V lost 6 bases and J lost 5, with 16 bases in between. In nucleotides, the CDR3 is TGTGCCAGCAGCCCGAGGGCGGGGAGGGAGACCCAGTACTTC. Amino acid sequence: CASSPRAGRETQYF.

This clone was recorded a few times. V gene TRBV28 combines with J gene TRBJ1-5, with D tentatively TRBD1 (6 bases). CDR1 and CDR2 from the germline V gene are MDHEN and SYDVKM. The CDR3 runs to 19 residues. The V and J ends lost 4 bases and 3 bases respectively, with 25 bases between them. In DNA, the CDR3 is TGTGCCAGCAGTTCCATAGACAGGTTTGGGGGGGGTAACAATCAGCCCCAGCATTTT. Its translation: CASSSIDRFGGGNNQPQHF.

The chain recombines TRBV4-3 with TRBJ1-2, with D maybe TRBD1 (5 bases). The CDR3 spans 16 residues. V was cut by 1 base and J by 7 bases, with 19 bases left in between. The germline CDR1 and CDR2 sequences are LGHNA and YSLEER. In DNA form, the CDR3 reads TGCGCCAGCAGCCAAGGGGGGGTGACATCCCGCCGTGGCTACACCTTC. Translating gives CASSQGGVTSRRGYTF.

The chain has TRBV11-2 and TRBJ1-2, with a possible D match to TRBD1 (5 bases). Germline V gene lookup returns CDR1 SGHAT and CDR2 FQNNGV. The CDR3 covers 15 residues. Between the trimmed V and J ends, which lost 0 bases and 2 bases, there was a span of 10 bases. CDR3 amino acids: CASSLDAGRNYGYTF. DNA of the CDR3: TGTGCCAGCAGCTTAGATGCGGGACGGAACTATGGCTACACCTTC.

This sequence joins TRBV6-2 or TRBV6-3 and TRBJ2-1; D may be TRBD1 (5 bases). Looked up from germline, CDR1 is MNHEY and CDR2 is SVGEGT. The length of the CDR3 is 13 residues. With 6 bases removed from V and 9 bases from J, the gap between germline ends came to 15 bases. The CDR3 nucleotides read TGTGCCAGCAGCCCGCAGGGTGTCGGTGAGCAGTTCTTC. Its translation is CASSPQGVGEQFF.

The rearrangement uses TRBV4-2 and TRBJ2-3, with 10 bases lining up with TRBD2. Per the germline V gene, CDR1 is LGHNA and CDR2 is YNFKEQ. The CDR3 spans 19 residues. J lost 2 bases, V lost 0 bases, and 11 bases had no gene match. CDR3 bases: TGTGCCAGCAGCCAAGATGCGGCTAGCGGGGGCGGTTTCACAGATACGCAGTATTTT. Translation gives CASSQDAASGGGFTDTQYF.

This clone was seen only a few times. The gene calls are TRBV18 and TRBJ1-4; 9 nucleotides line up with TRBD1. V dropped 5 bases and J dropped 5; count of bases not matched to a gene: 3. The CDR3 is 14 amino acids. Germline V gene sequence: CDR1 KGHSH, CDR2 LQKENI. The CDR3 loop reads CASSKGTGNEKLFF. The CDR3 DNA reads TGTGCCAGCTCAAAAGGGACAGGGAATGAAAAACTGTTTTTT.

V usage is TRBV7-3 and J usage is TRBJ2-1; a weak D match, TRBD2 (6 bases). Germline V gene lookup returns CDR1 SGHTA and CDR2 FQGTGA. The CDR3 has 14 amino acids. V gave up 4 bases and J gave up 5 bases, with 12 bases separating them. The CDR3 nucleotides are TGTGCCAGCAGCTCGGGACTTTCCCACAATGAGCAGTTCTTC. Translation gives CASSSGLSHNEQFF.

The chain links TRBV28 to TRBJ1-2; the D is unclear. Trimming cost V 3 bases and J 0 bases, with 5 bases left between them. Germline CDR1 reads MDHEN; CDR2 reads SYDVKM. The CDR3 spans 13 residues. This CDR3 is CASSLLANYGYTF. As DNA, the CDR3 is TGTGCCAGCAGTTTGCTAGCTAACTATGGCTACACCTTC.

This clone is a singleton in its sample. The V call is TRBV19, the J call TRBJ1-2; no firm D call. The CDR3 is made up of 11 amino acids. V was cut by 3 bases and J by 7 bases, with 6 bases left in between. Germline CDR1 and CDR2: LNHDA and SQIVND (reference sequence). CDR3 in amino acids: CASSMSGGYTF. The CDR3 bases are TGTGCCAGTAGTATGTCGGGTGGCTACACCTTC.

The gene calls are TRBV28 and TRBJ2-1; 9 nucleotides align to TRBD2. This CDR3 is built from 14 residues. Germline lookup yields CDR1 MDHEN and CDR2 SYDVKM. The trim removed 7 bases at V and 8 bases at J, leaving 9 bases unmatched. CDR3 protein: CASIPGTSRDEQFF. As DNA, the CDR3 is TGTGCCAGCATTCCCGGGACTAGCCGGGATGAGCAGTTCTTC.

This chain uses TRBV4-1 with TRBJ2-2; D gene unclear. V was shortened by 4 bases and J by 3 bases, with 9 bases between the two germline ends. Germline V gene lookup returns CDR1 MGHRA and CDR2 YSYEKL. CDR3 length: 14 amino acids. The CDR3 reads CASSRQPYTGELFF. As DNA, the CDR3 is TGCGCCAGCAGCCGACAACCTTACACCGGGGAGCTGTTTTTT.

The chain has TRBV5-1 and TRBJ2-5; possibly TRBD1 for D (5 bases). The CDR3 spans 13 residues. The germline CDR1 and CDR2 sequences are SGHRS and YFSETQ. V dropped 4 bases and J dropped 2 bases, with 9 bases sitting between them. The CDR3 nucleotides are TGCGCCAGCAGCGCCCAGGGTCAAGAGACCCAGTACTTC. Its protein product is CASSAQGQETQYF.

In this sample, this clone turned up once. The rearrangement uses TRBV7-6 and TRBJ2-5; 7 bases match TRBD2. This CDR3 has 15 amino acids. Losses at the gene ends were 5 bases for V and 1 base for J; bases not matched to a gene: 7. Germline lookup yields CDR1 SGHVS and CDR2 FNYEAQ. In nucleotides, the CDR3 is TGTGCCAGCAGCCCAGGTGGGGGGGGCCAAGAGACCCAGTACTTC. This encodes CASSPGGGGQETQYF.

This sequence joins TRBV5-8 and TRBJ1-2; weak D call: TRBD1 (6 bases). The CDR3 has 13 residues. V was cut by 3 bases and J by 12 bases, with 18 bases left in between. CDR1 is SGHTS and CDR2 is YDEGEE in the germline V gene. CDR3 DNA sequence: TGTGCCAGCAGCTCGCAAACAGGGTCCCCCCACACCTTC. Translation gives CASSSQTGSPHTF.

The chain is built from TRBV2 and TRBJ1-5; 7 nucleotides match TRBD1. CDR3 length: 13 amino acids. CDR1 SNHLY and CDR2 FYNNEI come from the germline V gene. The ends lost 11 bases at V and 1 base at J; junction bases unmatched: 5. The CDR3: CAGGGLSNQPQHF. DNA of the CDR3: TGTGCCGGAGGGGGCCTGAGCAATCAGCCCCAGCATTTT.

The chain uses TRBV2 and TRBJ2-3; D perhaps matches TRBD2 (5 bases). Germline V gene lookup returns CDR1 SNHLY and CDR2 FYNNEI. The V end lost 6 bases, the J end lost 2 bases, and 12 bases lay between the germline ends. The CDR3 is 14 amino acids. CDR3 sequence reads: CASSGVGYTDTQYF. Here the CDR3 DNA reads TGTGCCAGCAGCGGGGTTGGGTACACAGATACGCAGTATTTT.

This clone appeared a few times. The chain carries TRBV6-5 and TRBJ1-6; 9 bases are shared with TRBD1. J gave up 7 bases and V 6 bases, and 7 bases lay outside the gene matches. The CDR3 is 15 amino acids. Germline assignment: CDR1 MNHEY and CDR2 SVGAGI. The CDR3 sequence: CASRPLTGGNSPLHF. The DNA of the CDR3 is TGTGCCAGCAGACCCCTGACAGGGGGAAATTCACCCCTCCACTTT.

J is TRBJ1-1 and V is TRBV7-9; the match to TRBD1 covers 7 bases. The germline gives CDR1 SEHNR, CDR2 FQNEAQ (reference sequence). This CDR3 contains 15 residues. J was trimmed by 2 bases and V by 5 bases; bases with no gene match: 8. CDR3 region: CASSKVGDSNTEAFF. CDR3 DNA sequence: TGTGCCAGCAGCAAAGTAGGGGACAGTAACACTGAAGCTTTCTTT. Using reference TRBV7-9 and TRBJ1-1 for the parts outside the CDR3, the full variable domain is DTGVSQNPRHKITKRGQNVTFRCDPISEHNRLYWYRQTLGQGPEFLTYFQNEAQLEKSRLLSDRFSAERPKGSFSTLEIQRTEQGDSAMYLCASSKVGDSNTEAFFGQGTRLTVV.

This clone was observed once. At the DNA level, this CDR3 is encoded by other sequences in the same sample as well. V is TRBV11-2 and J is TRBJ1-2, with a possible D match to TRBD1 (6 bases). CDR3 length: 13 residues. CDR1 SGHAT and CDR2 FQNNGV come from the germline V gene. Between the trimmed V and J ends, which lost 0 bases and 7 bases, there was a span of 9 bases. The CDR3 protein is CASSLEGASGYTF. In nucleotides, the CDR3 is TGTGCCAGCAGCTTAGAGGGGGCATCTGGCTACACCTTC.